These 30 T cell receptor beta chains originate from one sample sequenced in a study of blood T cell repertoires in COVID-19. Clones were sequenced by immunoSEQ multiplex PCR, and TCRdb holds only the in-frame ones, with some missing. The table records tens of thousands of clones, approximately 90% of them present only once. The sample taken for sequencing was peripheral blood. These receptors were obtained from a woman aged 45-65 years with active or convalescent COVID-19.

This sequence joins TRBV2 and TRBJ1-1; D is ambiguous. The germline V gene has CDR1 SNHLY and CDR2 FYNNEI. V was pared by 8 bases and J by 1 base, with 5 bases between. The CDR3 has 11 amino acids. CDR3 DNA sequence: TGTGCCAGCGGGCAGAACACTGAAGCTTTCTTT. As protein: CASGQNTEAFF.

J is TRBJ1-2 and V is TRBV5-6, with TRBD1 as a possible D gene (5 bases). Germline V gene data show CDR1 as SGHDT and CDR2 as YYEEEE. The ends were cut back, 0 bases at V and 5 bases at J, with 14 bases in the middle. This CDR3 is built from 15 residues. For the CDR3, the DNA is TGTGCCAGCAGCTTGGAAATAGGGGTTTGGTATGGCTACACCTTC. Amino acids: CASSLEIGVWYGYTF.

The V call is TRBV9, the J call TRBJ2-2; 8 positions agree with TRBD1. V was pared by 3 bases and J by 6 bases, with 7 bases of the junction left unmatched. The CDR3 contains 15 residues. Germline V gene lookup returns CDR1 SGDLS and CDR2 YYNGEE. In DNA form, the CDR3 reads TGTGCCAGCAGCGCACATTCGACAGGGGCCGGGGAGCTGTTTTTT. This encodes CASSAHSTGAGELFF.

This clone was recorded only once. The CDR3 nucleotides read TGTGCCAGCAGCGGGACAGGTCCCAGAAGTGGCTACACCTTC. It specifies CASSGTGPRSGYTF. This sequence joins TRBV6-5 and TRBJ1-2; 8 bases fit TRBD1. This CDR3 has 14 residues. Germline V gives CDR1 MNHEY, CDR2 SVGAGI. Trimming cost V 6 bases and J 7 bases; bases outside gene matches: 10.

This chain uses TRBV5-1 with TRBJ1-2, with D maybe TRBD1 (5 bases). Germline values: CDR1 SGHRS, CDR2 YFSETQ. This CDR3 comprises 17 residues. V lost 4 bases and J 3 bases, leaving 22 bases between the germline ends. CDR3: CASSLGAGPPWDYGYTF. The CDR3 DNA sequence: TGCGCCAGCAGCCTAGGGGCCGGGCCCCCCTGGGACTATGGCTACACCTTC.

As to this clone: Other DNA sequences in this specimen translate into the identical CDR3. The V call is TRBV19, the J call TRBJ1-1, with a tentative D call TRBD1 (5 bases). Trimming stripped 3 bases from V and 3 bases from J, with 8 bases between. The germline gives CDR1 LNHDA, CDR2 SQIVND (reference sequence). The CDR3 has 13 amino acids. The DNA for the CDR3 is TGTGCCAGTAGTATCGGGGGGGACACTGAAGCTTTCTTT. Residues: CASSIGGDTEAFF.

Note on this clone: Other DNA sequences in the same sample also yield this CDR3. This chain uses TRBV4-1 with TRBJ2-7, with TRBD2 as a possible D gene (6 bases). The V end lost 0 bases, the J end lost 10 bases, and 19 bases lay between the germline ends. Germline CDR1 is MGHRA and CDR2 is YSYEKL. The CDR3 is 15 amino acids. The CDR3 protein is CASSQDLKAGSEQYF. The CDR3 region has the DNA TGCGCCAGCAGCCAAGATCTCAAGGCGGGATCCGAACAGTACTTC.

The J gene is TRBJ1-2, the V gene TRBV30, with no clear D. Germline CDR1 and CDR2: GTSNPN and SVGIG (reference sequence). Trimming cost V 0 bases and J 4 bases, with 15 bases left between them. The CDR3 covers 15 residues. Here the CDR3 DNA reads TGTGCCTGGAGTGTACGACCCCGAGGGCTCTATGGCTACACCTTC. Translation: CAWSVRPRGLYGYTF.

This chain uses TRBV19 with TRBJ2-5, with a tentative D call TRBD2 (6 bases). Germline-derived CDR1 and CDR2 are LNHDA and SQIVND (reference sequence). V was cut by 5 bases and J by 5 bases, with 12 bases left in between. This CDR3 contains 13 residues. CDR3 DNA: TGTGCCAGTAGTTGGGGGGAAGAGGAGACCCAGTACTTC. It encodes CASSWGEEETQYF.

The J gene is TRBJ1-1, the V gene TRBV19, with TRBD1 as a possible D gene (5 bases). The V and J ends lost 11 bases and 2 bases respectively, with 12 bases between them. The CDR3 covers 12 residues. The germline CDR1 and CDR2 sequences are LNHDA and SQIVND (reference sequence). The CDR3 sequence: CAGRGPNTEAFF. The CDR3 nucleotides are TGTGCCGGAAGGGGTCCCAACACTGAAGCTTTCTTT.

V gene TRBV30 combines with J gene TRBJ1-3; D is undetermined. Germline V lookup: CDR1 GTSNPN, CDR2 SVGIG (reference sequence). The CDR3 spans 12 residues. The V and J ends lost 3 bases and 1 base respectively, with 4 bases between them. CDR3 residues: CAWRHSGNTIYF. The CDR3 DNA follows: TGTGCCTGGAGACATTCTGGAAACACCATATATTTT. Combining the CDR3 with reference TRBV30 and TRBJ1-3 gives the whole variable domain SQTIHQWPATLVQPVGSPLSLECTVEGTSNPNLYWYRQAAGRGLQLLFYSVGIGQISSEVPQNLSASRPQDRQFILSSKKLLLSDSGFYLCAWRHSGNTIYFGEGSWLTVV.

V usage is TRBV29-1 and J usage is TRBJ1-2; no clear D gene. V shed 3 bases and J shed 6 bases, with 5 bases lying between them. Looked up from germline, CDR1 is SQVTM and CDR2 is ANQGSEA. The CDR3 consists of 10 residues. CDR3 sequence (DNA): TGCAGCGTTGATTCCGATGGCTACACCTTC. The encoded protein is CSVDSDGYTF.

The CDR3 sequence is CASSFLENTEAFF. CDR3 nucleotide sequence: TGTGCCAGCAGTTTCTTAGAGAACACTGAAGCTTTCTTT. The chain links TRBV12-3 or TRBV12-4 to TRBJ1-1; no definite D call. V shed 3 bases and J shed 1 base, with 6 bases lying between them. The CDR3 spans 13 residues.

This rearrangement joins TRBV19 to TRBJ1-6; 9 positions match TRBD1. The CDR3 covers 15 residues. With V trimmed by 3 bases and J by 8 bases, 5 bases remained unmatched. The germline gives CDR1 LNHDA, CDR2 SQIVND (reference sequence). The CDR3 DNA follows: TGTGCCAGTAGTATCTCCTGGACAGGGGATTCACCCCTCCACTTT. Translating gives CASSISWTGDSPLHF.

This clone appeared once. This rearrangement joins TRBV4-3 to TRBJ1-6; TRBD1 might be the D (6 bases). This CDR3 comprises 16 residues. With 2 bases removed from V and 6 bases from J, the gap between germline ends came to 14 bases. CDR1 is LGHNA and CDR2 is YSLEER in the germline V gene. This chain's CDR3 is CASSQTWTAPNSPLHF. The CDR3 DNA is TGCGCCAGCAGCCAAACTTGGACAGCCCCTAATTCACCCCTCCACTTT.

For the CDR3, the DNA is TGTGCCATCAGAGATACCGGGACAGGGAGTGGAAACACCATATATTTT. This translates into CAIRDTGTGSGNTIYF. J is TRBJ1-3 and V is TRBV10-3; 9 bases line up with TRBD1. The CDR3 is 16 amino acids. CDR1 and CDR2 (germline): ENHRY, SYGVKD. The trim removed 6 bases at V and 3 bases at J, leaving 9 bases unmatched.

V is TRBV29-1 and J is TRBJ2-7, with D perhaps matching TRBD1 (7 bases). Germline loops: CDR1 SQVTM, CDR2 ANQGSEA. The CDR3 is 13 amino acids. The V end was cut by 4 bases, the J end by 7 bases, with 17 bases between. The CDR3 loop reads CSVAVDQGGEQYF. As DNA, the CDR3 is TGCAGCGTTGCCGTCGACCAGGGGGGAGAGCAGTACTTC.

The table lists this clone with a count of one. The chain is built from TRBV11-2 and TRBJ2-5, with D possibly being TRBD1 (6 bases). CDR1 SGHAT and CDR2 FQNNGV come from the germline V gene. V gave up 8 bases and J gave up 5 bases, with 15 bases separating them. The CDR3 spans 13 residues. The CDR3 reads CASEGERRETQYF. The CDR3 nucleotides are TGTGCCAGCGAGGGGGAACGGCGGGAGACCCAGTACTTC.

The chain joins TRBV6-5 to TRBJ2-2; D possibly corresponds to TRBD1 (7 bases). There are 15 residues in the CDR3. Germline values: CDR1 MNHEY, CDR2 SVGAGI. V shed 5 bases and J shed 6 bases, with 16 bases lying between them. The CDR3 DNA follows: TGTGCCAGCAGTAGATCAGGGGGGCGACCCGGGGAGCTGTTTTTT. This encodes CASSRSGGRPGELFF.

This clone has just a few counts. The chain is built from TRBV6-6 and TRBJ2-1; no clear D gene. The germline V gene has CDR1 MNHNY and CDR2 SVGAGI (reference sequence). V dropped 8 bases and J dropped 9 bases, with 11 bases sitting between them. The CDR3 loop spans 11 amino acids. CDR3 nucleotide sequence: TGTGCCAGCCTGACTGCACGTGAGCAGTTCTTC. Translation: CASLTAREQFF.

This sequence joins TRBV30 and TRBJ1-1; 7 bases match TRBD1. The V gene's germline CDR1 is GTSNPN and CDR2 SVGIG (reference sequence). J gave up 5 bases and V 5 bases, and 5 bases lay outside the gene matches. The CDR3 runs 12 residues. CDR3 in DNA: TGTGCCTGGGAGACAGGGAATACTGAAGCTTTCTTT. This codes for CAWETGNTEAFF.

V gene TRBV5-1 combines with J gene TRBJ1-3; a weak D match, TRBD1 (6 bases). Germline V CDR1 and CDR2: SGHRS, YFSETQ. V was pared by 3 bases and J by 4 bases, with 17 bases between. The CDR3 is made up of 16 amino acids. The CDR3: CASSSQGLRGGNTIYF. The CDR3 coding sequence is TGCGCCAGCAGCTCCCAGGGGCTTAGAGGAGGAAACACCATATATTTT.

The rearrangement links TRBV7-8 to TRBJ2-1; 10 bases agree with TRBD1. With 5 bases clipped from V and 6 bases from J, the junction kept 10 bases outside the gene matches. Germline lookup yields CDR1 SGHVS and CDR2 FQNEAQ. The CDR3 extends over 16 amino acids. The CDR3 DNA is TGTGCCAGCAGCAGACTCGGGACAGGGGTTTTCAATGAGCAGTTCTTC. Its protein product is CASSRLGTGVFNEQFF. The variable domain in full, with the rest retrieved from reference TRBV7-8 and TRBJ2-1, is GAGVSQSPRYKVAKRGQDVALRCDPISGHVSLFWYQQALGQGPEFLTYFQNEAQLDKSGLPSDRFFAERPEGSVSTLKIQRTQQEDSAVYLCASSRLGTGVFNEQFFGPGTRLTVL.

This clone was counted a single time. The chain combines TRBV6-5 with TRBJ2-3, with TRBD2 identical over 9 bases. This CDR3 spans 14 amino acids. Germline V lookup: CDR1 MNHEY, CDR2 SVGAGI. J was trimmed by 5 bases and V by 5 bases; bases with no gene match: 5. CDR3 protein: CASSSLAGQDTQYF. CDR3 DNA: TGTGCCAGCAGTAGCCTAGCGGGGCAAGATACGCAGTATTTT.

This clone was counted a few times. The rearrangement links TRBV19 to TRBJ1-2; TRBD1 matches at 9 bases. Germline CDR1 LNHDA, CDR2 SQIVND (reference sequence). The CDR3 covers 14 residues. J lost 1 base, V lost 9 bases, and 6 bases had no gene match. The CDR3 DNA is TGTGCCAGCCGCCGGACAGGGGATAACTATGGCTACACCTTC. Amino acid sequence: CASRRTGDNYGYTF.

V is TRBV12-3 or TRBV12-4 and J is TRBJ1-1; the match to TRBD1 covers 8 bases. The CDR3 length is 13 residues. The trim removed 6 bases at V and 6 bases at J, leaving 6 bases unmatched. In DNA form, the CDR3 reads TGTGCCAGCAGCGACAGGGGAAGGCCTGAAGCTTTCTTT. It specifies CASSDRGRPEAFF.

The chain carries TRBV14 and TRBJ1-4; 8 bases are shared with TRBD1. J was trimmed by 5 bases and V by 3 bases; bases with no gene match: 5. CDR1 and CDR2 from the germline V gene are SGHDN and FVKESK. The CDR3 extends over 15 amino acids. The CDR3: CASSQRTGSNEKLFF. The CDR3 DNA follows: TGTGCCAGCAGCCAGCGGACAGGGTCGAATGAAAAACTGTTTTTT.

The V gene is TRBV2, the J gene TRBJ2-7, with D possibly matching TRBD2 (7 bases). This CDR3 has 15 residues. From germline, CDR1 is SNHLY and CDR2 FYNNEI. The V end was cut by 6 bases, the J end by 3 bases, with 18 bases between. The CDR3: CASRDPRGALYEQYF. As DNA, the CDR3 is TGTGCCAGCAGAGATCCCCGGGGGGCACTCTACGAGCAGTACTTC.

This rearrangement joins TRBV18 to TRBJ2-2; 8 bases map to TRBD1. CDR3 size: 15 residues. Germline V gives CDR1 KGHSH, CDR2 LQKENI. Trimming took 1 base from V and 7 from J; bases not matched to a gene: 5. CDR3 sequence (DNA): TGTGCCAGCTCACCACTTGGGACAGGCGGCGGGGAGCTGTTTTTT. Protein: CASSPLGTGGGELFF. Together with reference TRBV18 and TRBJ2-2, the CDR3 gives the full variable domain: NAGVMQNPRHLVRRRGQEARLRCSPMKGHSHVYWYRQLPEEGLKFMVYLQKENIIDESGMPKERFSAEFPKEGPSILRIQQVVRGDSAAYFCASSPLGTGGGELFFGEGSRLTVL.

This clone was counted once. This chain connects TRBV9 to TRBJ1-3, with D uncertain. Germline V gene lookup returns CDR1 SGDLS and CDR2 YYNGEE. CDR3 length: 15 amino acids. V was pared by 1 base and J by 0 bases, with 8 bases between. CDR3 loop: CASSVTGRSGNTIYF. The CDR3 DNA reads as TGTGCCAGCAGCGTAACGGGTCGCTCTGGAAACACCATATATTTT.